One TCR beta chain is described in this entry. At least ten counts were recorded for this clonotype. Its antigen target is currently unknown. Qualities for individual bases were not recorded, and no much larger clone is one base off. The run used an Illumina NovaSeq 6000. Synthesis of TCR cDNA relied on 5'RACE template switching, a step that introduced a universal primer site along with unique molecular identifiers. Priming of cDNA synthesis was performed from both the TCR alpha and TCR beta constant segments. Library amplification used two PCR steps, and the second PCR step added sample barcodes and sequencing adapters. Sequencing of libraries was performed on Illumina HiSeq 2500 (2x100 bp) or NovaSeq (2x150 bp). The published analysis was carried out like this. MIGEC handled demultiplexing of reads and collapsing into UMI consensus sequences, while MiXCR performed V(D)J alignment. Using edgeR on replicate PBMC samples, clonotypes were called vaccine-responding if FDR was below 0.01 and the log2 fold change was above 5 up to day 15. CD4 or CD8 identity was assigned to each bulk clonotype according to whether the clonotype was present at higher abundance in the sequenced CD4 repertoire or the sequenced CD8 repertoire. TCRdb reran the public reads through fastp at Q25 and MiXCR, keeping productive beta chains. CDR3 protein sequences are deduplicated, and each keeps its most common genes and DNA. These V and J calls derive from TCRdb rather than the authors' analysis. For this sample there are a few hundred thousand distinct CDR3 sequences; approximately 10% appear just once. The ten biggest clones cover about 3% of the sample.

The data stem from a study of T cells after yellow fever vaccination (dated by TCRdb to about 2019). For the wider study: Libraries from fractions with low cell numbers were prepared with the SMART-Seq v4 Ultra Low Input RNA kit. Bulk TCR alpha and beta repertoires were sequenced longitudinally to track T-cell clones before and after primary and booster YFV17D yellow fever vaccination. Two healthy male donors made up the cohort, one aged 18 to 30 years and the other aged 30 to 40 years. Blood was collected at multiple timepoints before and after primary and secondary immunization, and bulk PBMC replicates and cell subsets were isolated. The study at large found these results: Most clones expanded after primary vaccination were re-detected after the booster (approximately 95% of CD4 and around 86% of CD8), suggesting broad memory maintenance. Because only two donors were included in the study, the extent to which the findings can be generalized is limited. A small fraction of clonotypes appeared in both the CD4 and CD8 compartments, likely as a result of convergent recombination. Compared with the primary T-cell response, the secondary T-cell response was faster but weaker, reaching its peak on day 5 rather than on day 15. Computational filtering was needed because FACS-sorted repertoires could contain abundant contaminating clonotypes from the bulk population.

What the treatment or condition label conveys for this sample: live attenuated yellow fever vaccine strain. A standard Ficoll-Paque protocol was used to isolate PBMCs from peripheral blood. CD4 and CD8 T-cell fractions were isolated with Dynabeads CD4 and CD8 positive selection kits. RNA was extracted with TriZol from bulk PBMCs, CD4 and CD8 fractions, and dextramer-positive and dextramer-negative fractions. From the cysteine through the phenylalanine, the CDR3 covers 15 amino acids. The only DNA kept is the CDR3, 45 bases in frame from the first base. CDR1 and CDR2, per the germline V gene (reference sequence), are SEHNR and FQNEAQ. Compared with germline, V lacks 5 bases and J lacks 0 bases; bases without a gene match: 0.

The receptor comes from a man between 18 and 29 years old who received the YFV17D yellow fever vaccine. The sequencing used CD4+ T cells sorted from PBMCs, collected 5 days after the yellow fever booster vaccination. This chain joins TRBV7-9 to TRBJ1-4; 10 bases in the middle match TRBD1. Here is the DNA: TGTGCCAGCAGCGGACAGGGGGCAACTAATGAAAAACTGTTTTTT. Protein translation: CASSGQGATNEKLFF.